This record covers a single T cell receptor beta chain. Its antigen is not known. The treatment is: oral pan-JAK inhibitor, 5-10 mg twice daily. Collected material from alopecia areata patients comprised lesional scalp punch biopsies and peripheral blood. V dropped 0 bases and J dropped 8 bases, with 14 bases sitting between them. CDR3 length: 15 residues. Germline CDR1 is LGHNA and CDR2 is YSLEER. The data stem from a study of CD8+ T cells in alopecia areata. Study-level background: Oral tofacitinib (5 to 10 mg twice daily) was administered to treated patients.

Reverse transcription of extracted RNA yielded cDNA, which provided the sequencing template. Assay used: immunoSEQ multiplex PCR; TCRdb lists only in-frame clones, some missing. This table holds 120,000 to 150,000 clones, 65% to 90% found once. Regarding the study as a whole: Within the top 100, expanded CD8+ clones significantly decreased with tofacitinib, as did scalp clonality. With one nonresponder, baseline CD8+ expansion's link to response remains uncertain.

The chain links TRBV4-3 to TRBJ2-1; D is undetermined. Sequencing used CD8+ T cells sorted from blood, obtained at week 4, from a patient treated with tofacitinib. This receptor was obtained from a human donor with alopecia areata. The CDR3 DNA follows: TGCGCCAGCAGCCAAGATCCCGGCCTAGGGTATGAGCAGTTCTTC. Translated: CASSQDPGLGYEQFF.